A selection of T cell receptor beta chains follows, all from one sample in a study of blood T cell repertoires in COVID-19. TCRdb's table, derived via immunoSEQ multiplex PCR, lists solely in-frame clones and lacks some. Of roughly 360,000 clones listed, approximately 88% are singletons. The source material was PBMCs or T cells enriched from blood (not recorded which). These receptors came from a woman in her thirties with acute COVID-19. Both conserved end residues are part of each CDR3. A D gene is named only where the DNA matches it firmly. Part of the rows lack a size; the others show once, few, many or a class for expanded clones.

TRBJ2-1 | NA | TRBD1 | TRBV9 | CASSAGQGVLGEQFF | TGTGCCAGCAGCGCGGGACAGGGGGTTTTGGGAGAGCAGTTCTTC
TRBJ2-5 | NA | NA | TRBV6-5 | CASSYWTVQETQYF | TGTGCCAGCAGTTACTGGACAGTTCAAGAGACCCAGTACTTC
TRBJ2-3 | NA | NA | TRBV4-3 | CASSQDVIGGGGSTDTQYF | TGCGCCAGCAGCCAAGATGTAATAGGAGGAGGAGGTAGCACAGATACGCAGTATTTT
TRBJ1-5 | NA | NA | TRBV11-2 | CASSAQAQSQPQHF | TGTGCCAGCAGCGCCCAGGCCCAGAGTCAGCCCCAGCATTTT
TRBJ1-2 | NA | NA | TRBV7-9 | CASSLAFGPDPTRDGYTF | TGTGCCAGCAGCTTAGCGTTCGGGCCTGACCCAACGAGGGATGGCTACACCTTC
TRBJ2-5 | NA | NA | TRBV19 | CASNSEGRVGETQYF | TGTGCCAGTAATTCGGAGGGGAGAGTGGGGGAGACCCAGTACTTC
TRBJ2-7 | few | TRBD2 | TRBV29-1 | CSVGRGGVRHEQYF | TGCAGCGTTGGGAGGGGAGGGGTTCGGCACGAGCAGTACTTC
TRBJ2-1 | NA | NA | TRBV7-3 | CASSLSLGSYNEQFF | TGTGCCAGCAGCTTATCGCTAGGCTCCTACAATGAGCAGTTCTTC
TRBJ1-5 | NA | NA | TRBV5-7 | CASSLAQVYQPQHF | TGTGCCAGCAGCTTGGCCCAGGTTTATCAGCCCCAGCATTTT
TRBJ2-7 | many | TRBD1 | TRBV4-3 | CASSHSATGESYEQYF | TGCGCCAGCAGCCATTCCGCGACAGGGGAGTCCTACGAGCAGTACTTC
TRBJ2-7 | NA | TRBD2 | TRBV3-1/TRBV3-2 | CASSQGLAGVYEQYF | TGTGCCAGCAGCCAAGGACTAGCGGGGGTTTACGAGCAGTACTTC
TRBJ2-3 | once | TRBD2 | TRBV4-1 | CASSQGDSGGWDTQYF | TGCGCCAGCAGCCAAGGCGATAGCGGGGGCTGGGATACGCAGTATTTT
TRBJ2-7 | NA | TRBD1 | TRBV10-3 | CAISERGQAGYEQYF | TGTGCCATCAGTGAGAGAGGACAGGCGGGCTACGAGCAGTACTTC
TRBJ1-5 | NA | NA | TRBV12-3/TRBV12-4 | CASTYTGNQPQHF | TGTGCCAGCACCTACACAGGGAATCAGCCCCAGCATTTT
TRBJ2-1 | NA | NA | TRBV7-8 | CASSASWQFGVASTYNEQFF | TGTGCCAGCAGCGCCTCATGGCAATTCGGGGTTGCAAGTACCTACAATGAGCAGTTCTTC
TRBJ2-7 | NA | TRBD1 | TRBV5-1 | CASRPGPGQGPSYEQYF | TGCGCCAGCAGACCCGGGCCGGGACAGGGGCCCTCCTACGAGCAGTACTTC
TRBJ1-1 | NA | TRBD1 | TRBV10-3 | CAISTGGQLNTEAFF | TGTGCCATCAGTACAGGGGGCCAGTTAAACACTGAAGCTTTCTTT
TRBJ2-7 | NA | TRBD1 | TRBV5-5 | CASSLGDRGYEQYF | TGTGCCAGCAGCTTGGGTGACAGGGGCTACGAGCAGTACTTC
TRBJ2-7 | once | NA | TRBV18 | CASSPADIPYEQYF | TGTGCCAGCTCACCGGCAGACATACCCTACGAGCAGTACTTC
TRBJ2-7 | few | TRBD2 | TRBV4-2 | CASSQESSGGANSYEQYF | TGTGCCAGCAGCCAAGAGTCTAGCGGGGGTGCAAATTCCTACGAGCAGTACTTC